Each of the 27 T cell receptor beta chains below was sequenced from the same sample in a study of CD8+ T cells in alopecia areata. After isolation, RNA underwent reverse transcription to generate cDNA as the sequencing template. Clones were read by immunoSEQ multiplex PCR, and TCRdb kept only the in-frame ones, dropping some. The data contain approximately 150,000 clones, less than 65% of them singletons. The sequencing input was CD8+ T cells sorted from blood. The receptors come from a human donor in good health.

This chain uses TRBV29-1 with TRBJ2-5; D remains unclear. Germline lookup yields CDR1 SQVTM and CDR2 ANQGSEA. This CDR3 spans 12 amino acids. V lost 6 bases, J lost 5 bases, and 13 bases lay in between. CDR3: CSVGEALETQYF. CDR3 DNA: TGCAGCGTAGGAGAAGCCCTGGAGACCCAGTACTTC.

DNA of the CDR3: TGCAGCGTCCGGGCCTCCTATGGCTACACCTTC. Its translation: CSVRASYGYTF. The genes are TRBV29-1 and TRBJ1-2, with D hard to call. CDR1 SQVTM and CDR2 ANQGSEA come from the germline V gene. The germline V and J ends were trimmed by 6 bases and 4 bases, with 9 bases remaining between them. The CDR3 spans 11 residues.

The chain employs TRBV11-2 and TRBJ2-7; D assignment may be TRBD1 or TRBD2 (5 bases each). Per the germline V gene, CDR1 is SGHAT and CDR2 is FQNNGV. V gave up 3 bases and J gave up 3 bases, with 12 bases separating them. The CDR3 spans 14 residues. The CDR3 loop is CASSFRGAYYEQYF. The CDR3 coding sequence is TGTGCCAGCAGCTTTCGAGGGGCCTACTACGAGCAGTACTTC.

The chain is built from TRBV28 and TRBJ2-1; 10 bases fit TRBD1. The length of the CDR3 is 18 residues. CDR1 is MDHEN, CDR2 SYDVKM, per germline. After removal of 4 bases from V and 8 bases from J, the junction contained 17 bases not matched to a gene. CDR3 amino acids: CASSSRDRGLPGTDEQFF. DNA for the CDR3: TGTGCCAGCAGTTCTCGGGACAGGGGTCTCCCGGGGACAGATGAGCAGTTCTTC.

The gene calls are TRBV7-8 and TRBJ2-7; D perhaps matches TRBD2 (6 bases). CDR1 and CDR2 from the germline V gene are SGHVS and FQNEAQ. The V end was cut by 1 base, the J end by 6 bases, with 13 bases between. The CDR3 length is 14 residues. The DNA for the CDR3 is TGTGCCAGCAGCTTAGGTAGCGGAGGGCTCGAGCAGTACTTC. It is translated as CASSLGSGGLEQYF.

The chain uses TRBV7-9 and TRBJ2-1; D is uncertain. The germline V gene has CDR1 SEHNR and CDR2 FQNEAQ (reference sequence). Trimming removed 2 bases from V and 7 bases from J, with 9 bases in between. The CDR3 covers 13 residues. This CDR3 reads CASSLKAGNEQFF. For the CDR3, the DNA is TGTGCCAGCAGCTTAAAGGCAGGAAATGAGCAGTTCTTC. Variable domain in full (rest from reference TRBV7-9 and TRBJ2-1): DTGVSQNPRHKITKRGQNVTFRCDPISEHNRLYWYRQTLGQGPEFLTYFQNEAQLEKSRLLSDRFSAERPKGSFSTLEIQRTEQGDSAMYLCASSLKAGNEQFFGPGTRLTVL.

The chain uses TRBV7-9 and TRBJ2-1; D gene uncertain. The CDR3 runs 12 residues. V shed 1 base and J shed 8 bases, with 6 bases lying between them. CDR1 is SEHNR, CDR2 FQNEAQ, per germline (reference sequence). The CDR3 sequence is CASSLVPYEQFF. CDR3 DNA: TGTGCCAGCAGCTTAGTACCCTATGAGCAGTTCTTC.

This clone was counted between two and nine times. This rearrangement joins TRBV7-9 to TRBJ1-5; D remains ambiguous. The germline V gene has CDR1 SEHNR and CDR2 FQNEAQ (reference sequence). The germline V and J ends were trimmed by 4 bases and 1 base, with 23 bases remaining between them. The CDR3 spans 19 residues. For the CDR3, the DNA is TGTGCCAGCAGCTCGGTGGACCAAGTTCGTCCCCTAAGCAATCAGCCCCAGCATTTT. It specifies CASSSVDQVRPLSNQPQHF.

The CDR3 loop reads CASSLMRGWTGELFF. The DNA of the CDR3 is TGCGCCAGCAGCTTAATGAGAGGTTGGACCGGGGAGCTGTTTTTT. The chain uses TRBV4-1 and TRBJ2-2; D is undetermined. Germline assignment: CDR1 MGHRA and CDR2 YSYEKL. Trimming left V 5 bases short and J 5 bases short, with 15 bases between. The CDR3 spans 15 residues.

This clone was seen only once. This chain joins TRBV28 and TRBJ2-1; D is uncertain. The CDR3 is 17 residues long. V was pared by 6 bases and J by 0 bases, with 18 bases between. Germline V gene lookup returns CDR1 MDHEN and CDR2 SYDVKM. The CDR3 DNA follows: TGTGCCAGCAGACTACTAAGCCCGGAAAGCTCCTACAATGAGCAGTTCTTC. It encodes CASRLLSPESSYNEQFF.

The rearrangement links TRBV4-1 to TRBJ2-3; 8 nucleotides match TRBD2. Germline lookup yields CDR1 MGHRA and CDR2 YSYEKL. This CDR3 spans 16 amino acids. Trimming cost V 3 bases and J 1 base; bases outside gene matches: 6. The CDR3 sequence is CASSQSGGSGTDTQYF. The CDR3 DNA is TGCGCCAGCAGCCAGTCGGGGGGGTCGGGCACAGATACGCAGTATTTT.

This clone was counted many times. The chain couples TRBV19 to TRBJ2-3, with TRBD2 matching over 12 bases. The CDR3 has 14 amino acids. J gave up 6 bases and V 8 bases, and 6 bases lay outside the gene matches. Germline values: CDR1 LNHDA, CDR2 SQIVND (reference sequence). The CDR3 sequence is CASGLAGIGDTQYF. In DNA, the CDR3 is TGTGCCAGTGGACTAGCGGGAATTGGGGATACGCAGTATTTT.

The CDR3 loop reads CASSDRLVETQYF. In nucleotides, the CDR3 is TGCGCCAGCTCGGACAGACTTGTGGAGACCCAGTACTTC. The V and J genes are TRBV4-1 and TRBJ2-5; a weak D match, TRBD1 (6 bases). This CDR3 spans 13 amino acids. Germline lookup yields CDR1 MGHRA and CDR2 YSYEKL. Trimming took off 8 bases at V and 5 bases at J, with 15 bases between the two ends.

This clone was seen only a few times. The V call is TRBV6-5, the J call TRBJ2-1, with D possibly TRBD2 on 6 matching bases. Germline V gene sequence: CDR1 MNHEY, CDR2 SVGAGI. The CDR3 contains 13 residues. V was shortened by 3 bases and J by 6 bases, with 9 bases between the two germline ends. The CDR3 loop reads CASSYAGLNEQFF. CDR3 coding DNA: TGTGCCAGCAGTTATGCGGGACTCAATGAGCAGTTCTTC.

The chain is built from TRBV2 and TRBJ1-2; D might be TRBD1 (6 bases). CDR1 and CDR2 (germline): SNHLY, FYNNEI. CDR3 size: 13 residues. The germline V and J ends were trimmed by 8 bases and 5 bases, with 15 bases remaining between them. In DNA, the CDR3 is TGTGCCAGCGGGGTGGAGGGGGATTATGGCTACACCTTC. It translates to CASGVEGDYGYTF.

This clone was seen a handful of times. This rearrangement joins TRBV6-5 to TRBJ2-3; D remains unclear. The V gene lost 0 bases and the J gene lost 2 bases, with 9 bases spanning the gap. The CDR3 is 15 residues long. Germline V CDR1 and CDR2: MNHEY, SVGAGI. CDR3 in DNA: TGTGCCAGCAGTTACTCGACGCAGCACACAGATACGCAGTATTTT. As protein: CASSYSTQHTDTQYF.

This clone is a singleton in its sample. V is TRBV9 and J is TRBJ2-2; D ambiguous. In germline, CDR1 is SGDLS, CDR2 YYNGEE. V dropped 4 bases and J dropped 6 bases, with 10 bases sitting between them. CDR3 length: 13 amino acids. This CDR3 is CASSPVVSGELFF. CDR3 sequence (DNA): TGTGCCAGCAGCCCCGTAGTGTCCGGGGAGCTGTTTTTT.

Comments on this clone: This sequence may be a read error, since a much larger clone differs from it by one base. The gene calls are TRBV7-9 and TRBJ2-2; D unresolved. V gave up 6 bases and J gave up 2 bases, with 4 bases separating them. In germline, CDR1 is SEHNR, CDR2 FQNEAQ (reference sequence). The CDR3 runs to 12 residues. In DNA, the CDR3 is TGTGCCAGCAGTCACAACACCGGGGAGCTGTTTTTT. Its protein product is CASSHNTGELFF.

The rearrangement uses TRBV5-4 and TRBJ2-1, with D tentatively TRBD2 (5 bases). Between the trimmed V and J ends, which lost 4 bases and 6 bases, there was a span of 14 bases. The CDR3 contains 14 residues. The germline gives CDR1 SGHNT, CDR2 YYREEE (reference sequence). The CDR3 loop is CASSAEVVGNEQFF. CDR3 sequence (DNA): TGTGCCAGCAGCGCGGAGGTAGTGGGCAATGAGCAGTTCTTC.

The chain links TRBV7-6 to TRBJ2-2; TRBD1 might be the D (6 bases). Germline V gene lookup returns CDR1 SGHVS and CDR2 FNYEAQ. Trimming shortened V by 5 bases and J by 5 bases, and 15 bases separated the two germline ends. This CDR3 contains 15 residues. This CDR3 is CASSLDRFMTGELFF. The CDR3 bases are TGTGCCAGCAGCCTAGACAGGTTTATGACCGGGGAGCTGTTTTTT. Drawing the rest from reference TRBV7-6 and TRBJ2-2, the complete variable domain is GAGVSQSPRYKVTKRGQDVALRCDPISGHVSLYWYRQALGQGPEFLTYFNYEAQQDKSGLPNDRFSAERPEGSISTLTIQRTEQRDSAMYRCASSLDRFMTGELFFGEGSRLTVL.

Notes on this clone: This is likely a read error, given that the CDR3 carries no conserved phenylalanine or tryptophan at its end. The genes are TRBV13 and TRBJ2-7, with 10 bases lining up with TRBD2. J lost 5 bases, V lost 5 bases, and 12 bases had no gene match. CDR3 length: 16 amino acids. CDR1 PRHDT and CDR2 FYEKMQ come from the germline V gene (reference sequence). The chain's CDR3 is CASSPTIAGGLNEQYL. The CDR3 DNA follows: TGTGCCAGCAGCCCAACAATAGCGGGAGGCTTGAACGAGCAGTACCTC.

The rearrangement links TRBV4-2 to TRBJ2-3; TRBD1 matches at 7 bases. CDR1 and CDR2 from the germline V gene are LGHNA and YNFKEQ. With V trimmed by 1 base and J by 2 bases, 9 bases remained unmatched. CDR3 length: 17 residues. For the CDR3, the DNA is TGTGCCAGCAGCCAAGGGGAAAACAGGGGCTTCACAGATACGCAGTATTTT. This encodes CASSQGENRGFTDTQYF.

The gene calls are TRBV29-1 and TRBJ2-1; no reliable D call. The CDR3 spans 10 residues. In germline, CDR1 is SQVTM, CDR2 ANQGSEA. Trimming took off 6 bases at V and 9 bases at J, with 9 bases between the two ends. CDR3 in amino acids: CSVEWGEQFF. The CDR3, as DNA: TGCAGCGTCGAGTGGGGTGAGCAGTTCTTC.

This clone was counted between two and nine times. The V gene is TRBV4-2, the J gene TRBJ2-1, with 8 nucleotides matching TRBD2. There are 15 residues in the CDR3. After removal of 1 base from V and 5 bases from J, the junction contained 4 bases not matched to a gene. CDR1 is LGHNA and CDR2 is YNFKEQ in the germline V gene. CDR3 sequence (DNA): TGTGCCAGCAGCCAAGTTAGCGGGGTGAACAATGAGCAGTTCTTC. Encoded protein: CASSQVSGVNNEQFF.

V gene TRBV27 combines with J gene TRBJ1-1, with 8 bases matching TRBD1. Germline loops: CDR1 MNHEY, CDR2 SMNVEV (reference sequence). CDR3 length equals 16 residues. V shed 6 bases and J 0 bases; nucleotides not matched to a gene: 9. The CDR3 reads CASSFGQGIMNTEAFF. The CDR3 DNA sequence: TGTGCCAGCAGCTTTGGACAGGGAATAATGAACACTGAAGCTTTCTTT.

The rearrangement uses TRBV9 and TRBJ2-7, with 7 bases aligning to TRBD2. CDR3 length: 14 residues. Trimming took 3 bases from V and 4 from J; bases not matched to a gene: 7. CDR1 and CDR2 from the germline V gene are SGDLS and YYNGEE. The CDR3 DNA reads as TGTGCCAGCAGCGCGGGGGGAGCGGATTACGAGCAGTACTTC. It encodes CASSAGGADYEQYF.

The CDR3 nucleotides read TGTGCCAGCAGCTTATTGACAGACCTCACCGGGGAGCTGTTTTTT. Translating gives CASSLLTDLTGELFF. The rearrangement joins TRBV7-9 to TRBJ2-2; D might be TRBD1 (5 bases). V shed 2 bases and J shed 4 bases, with 11 bases lying between them. The CDR3 runs to 15 residues. Germline values: CDR1 SEHNR, CDR2 FQNEAQ (reference sequence).